These 26 T cell receptor beta chains were all obtained from the same sample, sequenced in a study of OX40 agonist ivuxolimab in advanced cancers. Produced via immunoSEQ multiplex PCR; TCRdb's table is partial and in-frame only. The data hold approximately 50,000 clones, with 93% observed a single time. Material: CD4+ or CD8+ T cells sorted from blood, obtained in a trial of the OX40 agonist ivuxolimab. These receptors were obtained from an adult with an advanced solid tumor such as melanoma, head and neck, liver or kidney cancer.

The chain uses TRBV29-1 and TRBJ2-1; a possible D gene is TRBD2 (6 bases). Per germline, CDR1 SQVTM and CDR2 ANQGSEA. The CDR3 consists of 11 residues. Trimming took off 7 bases at V and 9 bases at J, with 13 bases between the two ends. The CDR3 sequence: CSADGGTEQFF. For the CDR3, the DNA is TGCAGCGCCGACGGCGGGACTGAGCAGTTCTTC.

The chain couples TRBV27 to TRBJ2-5, with a tentative D call TRBD2 (5 bases). Germline V lookup: CDR1 MNHEY, CDR2 SMNVEV (reference sequence). The V gene lost 9 bases and the J gene lost 4 bases, with 9 bases spanning the gap. The CDR3 is 11 amino acids. The CDR3 loop is CASSGGETQYF. CDR3 sequence (DNA): TGTGCCAGTAGTGGAGGAGAGACCCAGTACTTC.

The chain is built from TRBV28 and TRBJ1-1, with 8 bases matching TRBD1. CDR3 size: 15 residues. After removal of 6 bases from V and 4 bases from J, the junction contained 10 bases not matched to a gene. CDR1 MDHEN and CDR2 SYDVKM come from the germline V gene. The CDR3 loop reads CASSKLADRGTEAFF. The CDR3 nucleotides are TGTGCCAGCAGCAAACTCGCCGACAGGGGCACTGAAGCTTTCTTT.

The chain is built from TRBV4-2 and TRBJ2-1; D unclear. In germline, CDR1 is LGHNA, CDR2 YNFKEQ. This CDR3 is 12 amino acids long. Trimming stripped 2 bases from V and 7 bases from J, with 6 bases between. CDR3 loop: CASSQTANEQFF. For the CDR3, the DNA is TGTGCCAGCAGCCAAACAGCGAATGAGCAGTTCTTC.

The DNA of the CDR3 is TGTGCCAGCAGGATCGGAGCAAGCTCCTACAATGAGCAGTTCTTC. Protein sequence: CASRIGASSYNEQFF. The V gene is TRBV27, the J gene TRBJ2-1; D is uncertain. From germline, CDR1 is MNHEY and CDR2 SMNVEV (reference sequence). The CDR3 is 15 residues long. Between the trimmed V and J ends, which lost 6 bases and 0 bases, there was a span of 12 bases.

This clone is a singleton in its sample. This chain links TRBV28 with TRBJ2-1; D is perhaps TRBD2 (6 bases). Between the trimmed V and J ends, which lost 2 bases and 3 bases, there was a span of 11 bases. The CDR3 runs 15 residues. Germline values: CDR1 MDHEN, CDR2 SYDVKM. CDR3 in DNA: TGTGCCAGCAGTTTAAGGGCGGGATACTACAATGAGCAGTTCTTC. Translated, it gives CASSLRAGYYNEQFF.

V gene TRBV28 combines with J gene TRBJ1-1; D perhaps matches TRBD1 (5 bases). The CDR3 covers 17 residues. V dropped 5 bases and J dropped 6 bases, with 25 bases sitting between them. Germline V gene sequence: CDR1 MDHEN, CDR2 SYDVKM. The CDR3 spells CASSEAGQGREVSEAFF. The CDR3 bases are TGTGCCAGCAGTGAAGCCGGGCAGGGCCGGGAAGTGTCTGAAGCTTTCTTT.

V usage is TRBV27 and J usage is TRBJ2-1, with D uncertain. CDR3 length: 15 residues. CDR1 is MNHEY, CDR2 SMNVEV, per germline (reference sequence). Deletions cut 4 bases from V and 5 bases from J, with 15 bases between. CDR3 nucleotide sequence: TGTGCCAGCAGTTCTGGCAGCCGCAACCACAATGAGCAGTTCTTC. It codes for CASSSGSRNHNEQFF.

The chain links TRBV21-1 to TRBJ2-5; TRBD2 was called by the table and not checked on the DNA. TRBV21-1 is annotated as a pseudogene. The CDR3 is 12 amino acids. CDR3 residues: CASSSLEETQYF. In DNA, the CDR3 is TGTGCCAGCAGCAGCCTGGAGGAGACCCAGTACTTC.

The V gene is TRBV19, the J gene TRBJ1-5; 7 bases agree with TRBD1. The germline V gene has CDR1 LNHDA and CDR2 SQIVND (reference sequence). The CDR3 is made up of 18 amino acids. Trimming took 3 bases from V and 7 from J; bases not matched to a gene: 18. CDR3 amino acids: CASSIMGAGGSGKQPQHF. Written as DNA, the CDR3 is TGTGCCAGTAGTATCATGGGGGCAGGGGGGAGCGGGAAACAGCCCCAGCATTTT. The entire variable domain, with the rest obtained from reference TRBV19 and TRBJ1-5, is as follows: DGGITQSPKYLFRKEGQNVTLSCEQNLNHDAMYWYRQDPGQGLRLIYYSQIVNDFQKGDIAEGYSVSREKKESFPLTVTSAQKNPTAFYLCASSIMGAGGSGKQPQHFGDGTRLSIL.

The chain employs TRBV27 and TRBJ1-5; unclear D gene. The CDR3 has 14 residues. V lost 2 bases to trimming and J lost 5 bases, with 10 bases between them. The V gene's germline CDR1 is MNHEY and CDR2 SMNVEV (reference sequence). CDR3 bases: TGTGCCAGCAGTTTACGGAGCCCTGATCAGCCCCAGCATTTT. Its translation is CASSLRSPDQPQHF.

This chain joins TRBV11-2 and TRBJ2-1, with TRBD2 identical over 11 bases. V was pared by 3 bases and J by 10 bases, with 11 bases of the junction left unmatched. The CDR3 consists of 16 residues. Germline loops: CDR1 SGHAT, CDR2 FQNNGV. The CDR3 here is CASSFSGRAPGREQFF. In DNA form, the CDR3 reads TGTGCCAGCAGCTTTAGCGGGAGGGCCCCCGGAAGAGAGCAGTTCTTC.

The genes are TRBV28 and TRBJ1-4; D unresolved. This CDR3 region has 15 residues. V was pared by 3 bases and J by 5 bases, with 13 bases between. Germline loops: CDR1 MDHEN, CDR2 SYDVKM. The CDR3 DNA reads TGTGCCAGCAGTTTGCCACAGCGGGTAAATGAAAAACTGTTTTTT. Its protein product is CASSLPQRVNEKLFF.

The chain employs TRBV27 and TRBJ2-1; 11 positions agree with TRBD2. The CDR3 runs 19 residues. The ends lost 7 bases at V and 2 bases at J; junction bases unmatched: 16. The germline CDR1 and CDR2 sequences are MNHEY and SMNVEV (reference sequence). Written as DNA, the CDR3 is TGTGCCAGCACCTCACCCGGGACTAGCGGTCTCGTTACCTACAATGAGCAGTTCTTC. Translating it yields CASTSPGTSGLVTYNEQFF.

This rearrangement joins TRBV6-1 to TRBJ1-1; 7 bases match TRBD1. Germline trimming cut 0 bases from V and 4 bases from J; bases unmatched to any gene: 5. CDR3 length: 15 residues. The germline V gene encodes CDR1 MNHNS and CDR2 SASEGT. CDR3: CASSEAAGGSTEAFF. The DNA for the CDR3 is TGTGCCAGCAGTGAAGCGGCAGGGGGGAGCACTGAAGCTTTCTTT.

The chain recombines TRBV9 with TRBJ1-4; D ambiguous. The germline CDR1 and CDR2 sequences are SGDLS and YYNGEE. The CDR3 consists of 15 residues. Between the trimmed V and J ends, which lost 7 bases and 7 bases, there was a span of 20 bases. CDR3 DNA: TGTGCCAGCTCCCAAGAGGGCATATCAGGTGAAAAACTGTTTTTT. Protein sequence: CASSQEGISGEKLFF.

This chain links TRBV11-2 with TRBJ2-7; D remains unclear. The CDR3 runs 18 residues. V was shortened by 5 bases and J by 3 bases, with 26 bases between the two germline ends. Germline CDR1 is SGHAT and CDR2 is FQNNGV. The chain's CDR3 is CASSPWPLSTEPFYEQYF. The CDR3 DNA reads TGTGCCAGCAGCCCTTGGCCATTGAGTACAGAACCCTTCTACGAGCAGTACTTC.

As for this clone: The junction does not match germline at one end; this may be a read error. The chain carries TRBV6-5 and TRBJ2-7; D uncertain. Germline-derived CDR1 and CDR2 are MNHEY and SVGAGI. The CDR3 is 14 amino acids. DNA of the CDR3: TGTGCCAGCAGTTACGGTGAAGACCCGTACGCGCAGTACTTC. Translation: CASSYGEDPYAQYF.

This clone was seen just once. The chain joins TRBV18 to TRBJ1-2; D is possibly TRBD1 (6 bases). CDR3 size: 13 residues. Germline CDR1 is KGHSH and CDR2 is LQKENI. Trimming left V 3 bases short and J 4 bases short, with 9 bases between. The CDR3 DNA follows: TGTGCCAGCTCACCCAGGGGCCTCTATGGCTACACCTTC. This gives the protein CASSPRGLYGYTF. The full variable domain, rest sourced from reference TRBV18 and TRBJ1-2, is NAGVMQNPRHLVRRRGQEARLRCSPMKGHSHVYWYRQLPEEGLKFMVYLQKENIIDESGMPKERFSAEFPKEGPSILRIQQVVRGDSAAYFCASSPRGLYGYTFGSGTRLTVV.

The chain joins TRBV19 to TRBJ2-3, with 9 positions matching TRBD1. Germline lookup yields CDR1 LNHDA and CDR2 SQIVND (reference sequence). This CDR3 has 15 residues. The trim removed 1 base at V and 4 bases at J, leaving 3 bases unmatched. CDR3 coding DNA: TGTGCCAGTAGTATAGTGGGACAGGGTGCAGATACGCAGTATTTT. Translating gives CASSIVGQGADTQYF.

This clone was counted only a few times. The gene calls are TRBV5-6 and TRBJ2-7; D is uncertain. The ends were cut back, 0 bases at V and 4 bases at J, with 8 bases in the middle. Germline V gene lookup returns CDR1 SGHDT and CDR2 YYEEEE. This CDR3 is built from 13 residues. CDR3 amino acids: CASSLEQSYEQYF. DNA for the CDR3: TGTGCCAGCAGCTTGGAACAATCTTACGAGCAGTACTTC. Variable domain in full (rest from reference TRBV5-6 and TRBJ2-7): DAGVTQSPTHLIKTRGQQVTLRCSPKSGHDTVSWYQQALGQGPQFIFQYYEEEERQRGNFPDRFSGHQFPNYSSELNVNALLLGDSALYLCASSLEQSYEQYFGPGTRLTVT.

V usage is TRBV7-2 and J usage is TRBJ2-3; D unclear. This CDR3 comprises 13 residues. CDR1 SGHTA and CDR2 FQGNSA come from the germline V gene. Trimming took off 4 bases at V and 6 bases at J, with 11 bases between the two ends. The CDR3 nucleotides are TGTGCCAGCAGCTCCCGCCGGGCGGATACGCAGTATTTT. Its protein product is CASSSRRADTQYF.

This clone appeared once. This rearrangement joins TRBV5-1 to TRBJ2-7; 7 positions agree with TRBD1. This CDR3 has 13 residues. J was trimmed by 6 bases and V by 4 bases; bases with no gene match: 7. Germline loops: CDR1 SGHRS, CDR2 YFSETQ. DNA for the CDR3: TGCGCCAGCAGCCCAGGACAGGCCATCGAGCAGTACTTC. It codes for CASSPGQAIEQYF.

This clone was counted once. This rearrangement joins TRBV7-8 to TRBJ2-7, with 9 bases that match TRBD1. The germline V gene encodes CDR1 SGHVS and CDR2 FQNEAQ. V lost 5 bases and J lost 3; bases outside the gene matches: 5. This CDR3 region has 14 residues. CDR3 nucleotides: TGTGCCAGCAGCCCCCGGACAGGGGACTACGAGCAGTACTTC. Amino acid sequence: CASSPRTGDYEQYF.

In DNA, the CDR3 is TGTGCCAGCAGTTACGCCGTCAGGGCTTCGCCGTACGAGCAGTACTTC. The encoded protein is CASSYAVRASPYEQYF. V usage is TRBV6-6 and J usage is TRBJ2-7, with D tentatively TRBD1 (5 bases). This CDR3 contains 16 residues. V lost 2 bases, J lost 4 bases, and 18 bases lay in between. CDR1 MNHNY and CDR2 SVGAGI come from the germline V gene (reference sequence).

This chain links TRBV7-9 with TRBJ1-2; TRBD1 matches 8 bases. The germline gives CDR1 SEHNR, CDR2 FQNEAQ (reference sequence). The junction had 3 bases not matched to a gene; V was cut back by 5 bases and J by 4 bases. There are 13 residues in the CDR3. The CDR3 spells CASSGGQVYGYTF. The CDR3 DNA follows: TGTGCCAGCAGCGGGGGACAGGTCTATGGCTACACCTTC.